What follows are 13 T cell receptor beta chains derived from one specimen sequenced in a study of T cell responses to AZD1222 COVID-19 vaccine. The protocol was immunoSEQ multiplex PCR, while the TCRdb copy is restricted to in-frame clones and leaves out a portion. This table has roughly 99,000 clones, roughly 90% appearing once. Sequencing used peripheral blood, obtained 28 days after the second AZD1222 dose. The origin of the receptors is an adult who received the AZD1222 COVID-19 vaccine.

The rearrangement joins TRBV7-2 to TRBJ1-1; 8 bases align to TRBD1. In germline, CDR1 is SGHTA, CDR2 FQGNSA. Trimming took 6 bases from V and 2 from J; bases not matched to a gene: 5. The CDR3 loop spans 14 amino acids. Written as DNA, the CDR3 is TGTGCCAGCAGAATACAGGGGGTAAACACTGAAGCTTTCTTT. Amino acids: CASRIQGVNTEAFF.

The chain carries TRBV20-1 and TRBJ2-1, with unresolved D. Per germline, CDR1 DFQATT and CDR2 SNEGSKA (reference sequence). With 5 bases removed from V and 6 bases from J, the gap between germline ends came to 8 bases. The CDR3 is 11 amino acids. The CDR3 spells CSAGIRNEQFF. CDR3 sequence (DNA): TGCAGTGCTGGGATCCGCAATGAGCAGTTCTTC.

The J gene is TRBJ2-7, the V gene TRBV4-3; 8 bases map to TRBD1. From germline, CDR1 is LGHNA and CDR2 YSLEER. The CDR3 consists of 16 residues. V gave up 0 bases and J gave up 5 bases; unmatched junction bases: 9. In DNA, the CDR3 is TGCGCCAGCAGCCAAGATCTCGACAGGGGAGGAAACGAGCAGTACTTC. Translation gives CASSQDLDRGGNEQYF.

The chain uses TRBV28 and TRBJ1-1; no reliable D call. The CDR3 has 16 residues. CDR1 MDHEN and CDR2 SYDVKM come from the germline V gene. Deletions cut 2 bases from V and 0 bases from J, with 13 bases between. The CDR3 spells CASSLPLRTMNTEAFF. The CDR3 DNA follows: TGTGCCAGCAGTTTACCTCTGAGGACCATGAACACTGAAGCTTTCTTT.

The chain joins TRBV7-9 to TRBJ1-2; tentative D call: TRBD1 (6 bases). Germline CDR1 SEHNR, CDR2 FQNEAQ (reference sequence). The CDR3 has 12 amino acids. Trimming took off 5 bases at V and 7 bases at J, with 11 bases between the two ends. The CDR3 DNA sequence: TGTGCCAGCAGCCTATCGGACAGTGGCTACACCTTC. Amino acids: CASSLSDSGYTF.

This clone was detected only a few times. The chain employs TRBV28 and TRBJ1-2; TRBD1 might be the D (6 bases). V was trimmed by 5 bases and J by 7 bases, leaving 14 bases between them. This CDR3 spans 13 amino acids. Germline lookup yields CDR1 MDHEN and CDR2 SYDVKM. The CDR3 loop is CASSTLRGRGYTF. The DNA of the CDR3 is TGTGCCAGCAGTACCCTCAGGGGCCGTGGCTACACCTTC.

J is TRBJ1-6 and V is TRBV7-9; perhaps TRBD1 as D (6 bases). Deletions cut 5 bases from V and 19 bases from J, with 18 bases between. The CDR3 runs 12 residues. CDR1 SEHNR and CDR2 FQNEAQ come from the germline V gene (reference sequence). The CDR3 protein is CASSAQGFMFHF. DNA for the CDR3: TGTGCCAGCAGCGCTCAGGGGTTTATGTTTCACTTT.

The chain joins TRBV4-1 to TRBJ1-2; TRBD1 might be the D (5 bases). V lost 1 base and J 2 bases, leaving 11 bases between the germline ends. Looked up from germline, CDR1 is MGHRA and CDR2 is YSYEKL. This CDR3 contains 15 residues. The CDR3 nucleotides read TGCGCCAGCAGCCAAGTTTCGGGGGGAAACTATGGCTACACCTTC. Amino acids: CASSQVSGGNYGYTF.

This chain uses TRBV18 with TRBJ2-5; D perhaps matches TRBD1 (5 bases). Looked up from germline, CDR1 is KGHSH and CDR2 is LQKENI. The CDR3 consists of 15 residues. The germline V and J ends were trimmed by 3 bases and 5 bases, with 16 bases remaining between them. The CDR3 loop is CASSPRTLLGETQYF. The CDR3 nucleotides read TGTGCCAGCTCACCTAGGACACTCCTCGGGGAGACCCAGTACTTC.

This clone was seen only a few times. The genes are TRBV5-6 and TRBJ1-1; no clear D gene. Germline lookup yields CDR1 SGHDT and CDR2 YYEEEE. V was clipped by 3 bases and J by 3 bases, with 3 bases between them. The CDR3 length is 11 residues. This CDR3 reads CASSWDTEAFF. In DNA form, the CDR3 reads TGTGCCAGCAGCTGGGACACTGAAGCTTTCTTT.

The rearrangement uses TRBV28 and TRBJ2-7, with no clear D. Trimming removed 6 bases from V and 0 bases from J, with 9 bases in between. The CDR3 runs 13 residues. CDR1 and CDR2 (germline): MDHEN, SYDVKM. The CDR3 coding sequence is TGTGCCAGCAGGCCGGGCTCCTCCTACGAGCAGTACTTC. Protein sequence: CASRPGSSYEQYF.

This clone came up once. The chain couples TRBV28 to TRBJ2-7, with 7 nucleotides matching TRBD1. The ends lost 7 bases at V and 1 base at J; junction bases unmatched: 4. The CDR3 length is 13 residues. Germline CDR1 and CDR2: MDHEN and SYDVKM. CDR3 loop: CASTKTGSYEQYF. In DNA form, the CDR3 reads TGTGCCAGCACCAAGACAGGGTCCTACGAGCAGTACTTC.

The chain is built from TRBV6-5 and TRBJ1-1, with a weak D call TRBD1 (5 bases). The CDR3 spans 15 residues. Trimming removed 2 bases at V and 0 bases at J, with 10 bases between. Per germline, CDR1 MNHEY and CDR2 SVGAGI. The CDR3 DNA follows: TGTGCCAGCAGTTACGCGGGACGGTTGAACACTGAAGCTTTCTTT. Its protein product is CASSYAGRLNTEAFF.